This T cell receptor (beta chain) was retrieved from a study of somatic mutations in cytotoxic T cells in rheumatoid arthritis. Broader study findings: Exceedance of 20% of CD8+ cells by the largest CD8+ clone occurred in about an eighth of the roughly 60 patients. Antigens bound by the expanded CD8+ clones were not identified.

After CD4+ and CD8+ cells were isolated by positive magnetic bead selection, their purity was checked by flow cytometry. Original processing methods: After comparison against published virus-specific TCRB sequences, only a few of the patient CD8+ clones larger than 1% turned out to match them. Assay used: immunoSEQ multiplex PCR; TCRdb lists only in-frame clones, some missing. V and J calls and clone size are as listed in that table; D and trimming were resolved from the DNA. The sample comprises more than 15,000 clones, 68% of which are singletons, and roughly 18% rests with the top ten. This clone showed up just a few times. Its specificity is unknown. The CDR3 is made up of 12 amino acids. V was clipped by 4 bases and J by 7 bases; unmatched bases: 3. Germline CDR1 and CDR2: SGHAT and FQNNGV.

The chain has TRBV11-2 and TRBJ1-1, with 7 nucleotides matching TRBD1. Sequenced input: CD8+ T cells sorted from blood. The receptor's source is an adult with rheumatoid arthritis. Written as DNA, the CDR3 is TGTGCCAGCAGCTCTGACAGGGATGAAGCTTTCTTT. Encoded protein: CASSSDRDEAFF.